Shown below are 28 T cell receptor beta chains from a single sample sequenced in a study of a mutant IDH1 vaccine in newly diagnosed glioma (dated by TCRdb to about 2021). The sample's time point label, in plain terms: baseline, week 1 (first vaccination visit). The label giving this sample's treatment or condition can be read as: pre-vaccination baseline after standard-of-care therapy. The method behind the library was the immunoSEQ multiplex PCR assay. TCRdb took this table from immuneACCESS and kept in-frame rearrangements with V and J called. Such tables lack part of the clones; where checked against another copy, unresolved V genes explain under half of the gap, and the rest is unexplained. For this sample the table gives about 15,000 clones, of which more than 80% were detected only once. Approximately 10% of the sample belongs to the ten largest clones. Sequencing was performed on PBMCs, taken from a glioma patient treated with radiotherapy, temozolomide or both. The receptors were gathered from a woman between 35 and 50 years old with glioma. Some clones in this sample may be carry-over from other donors' samples.

This chain joins TRBV30 and TRBJ2-5; the D is unclear. This CDR3 is 13 amino acids long. Trimming cost V 0 bases and J 2 bases, with 7 bases left between them. Germline V gene sequence: CDR1 GTSNPN, CDR2 SVGIG (reference sequence). The CDR3 reads CAWSVGFQETQYF. Here the CDR3 DNA reads TGTGCCTGGAGTGTAGGGTTTCAAGAGACCCAGTACTTC.

The chain has TRBV27 and TRBJ2-4; TRBD2 agrees at 9 bases. The germline CDR1 and CDR2 sequences are MNHEY and SMNVEV (reference sequence). The CDR3 is 19 residues long. Trimming took 8 bases from V and 8 from J; bases not matched to a gene: 25. CDR3 DNA: TGTGCCAGCGCCTTGAAGGTCCAAGCGGGAGGCCCAATTGGAGACATTCAGTACTTC. Its translation is CASALKVQAGGPIGDIQYF.

The gene calls are TRBV5-1 and TRBJ2-1; maybe TRBD2 (6 bases). The V and J ends lost 1 base and 3 bases respectively, with 14 bases between them. This CDR3 comprises 16 residues. Germline values: CDR1 SGHRS, CDR2 YFSETQ. This CDR3 reads CASSLTSPNDYNEQFF. The CDR3 coding sequence is TGCGCCAGCAGCTTGACTAGCCCAAATGACTACAATGAGCAGTTCTTC.

The chain carries TRBV5-1 and TRBJ1-1, with a weak D call TRBD1 (5 bases). This CDR3 comprises 16 residues. In germline, CDR1 is SGHRS, CDR2 YFSETQ. The V end was cut by 0 bases, the J end by 0 bases, with 12 bases between. The CDR3 spells CASSLVGVPMNTEAFF. In nucleotides, the CDR3 is TGCGCCAGCAGCTTGGTGGGGGTACCTATGAACACTGAAGCTTTCTTT.

V and J are TRBV10-3 and TRBJ1-1, with 8 bases matching TRBD1. The CDR3 loop spans 11 amino acids. V dropped 10 bases and J dropped 4; count of bases not matched to a gene: 2. CDR1 and CDR2 (germline): ENHRY, SYGVKD. The chain's CDR3 is CARTGTTEAFF. The CDR3 bases are TGTGCCAGGACAGGGACCACTGAAGCTTTCTTT.

V is TRBV5-1 and J is TRBJ1-5; a weak D match, TRBD1 (5 bases). This CDR3 is built from 14 residues. V was clipped by 4 bases and J by 5 bases, with 13 bases between them. Germline values: CDR1 SGHRS, CDR2 YFSETQ. The CDR3 coding sequence is TGCGCCAGCAGCCGGGACGCCGGTTATCAGCCCCAGCATTTT. This translates into CASSRDAGYQPQHF.

The chain recombines TRBV2 with TRBJ1-4; possible D gene TRBD1, 5 bases. There are 14 residues in the CDR3. Germline-derived CDR1 and CDR2 are SNHLY and FYNNEI. Trimming took off 7 bases at V and 8 bases at J, with 17 bases between the two ends. This CDR3 reads CASTRDPQYEKLFF. The CDR3 DNA is TGTGCCAGCACCAGGGACCCGCAATACGAAAAACTGTTTTTT.

This chain uses TRBV27 with TRBJ2-7, with 8 bases lining up with TRBD1. Trimming took 6 bases from V and 3 from J; bases not matched to a gene: 16. CDR1 and CDR2 (germline): MNHEY, SMNVEV (reference sequence). The CDR3 is made up of 17 amino acids. For the CDR3, the DNA is TGTGCCAGCAGCCCCCGGGTTGGGGCAGGGGGCTTCTACGAGCAGTACTTC. This gives the protein CASSPRVGAGGFYEQYF.

CDR3 sequence (DNA): TGTGCCAGCAGTTTCAGGGGAGGTGAGACAGATACGCAGTATTTT. This sequence encodes CASSFRGGETDTQYF. The rearrangement uses TRBV27 and TRBJ2-3; D might be TRBD1 or TRBD2, each matching 6 bases. V was clipped by 3 bases and J by 3 bases, with 13 bases between them. This CDR3 comprises 15 residues. Germline loops: CDR1 MNHEY, CDR2 SMNVEV (reference sequence).

The V call is TRBV5-5, the J call TRBJ2-3; no reliable D call. V was shortened by 6 bases and J by 0 bases, with 14 bases between the two germline ends. The V gene's germline CDR1 is SGHKS and CDR2 YYEKEE (reference sequence). The CDR3 is made up of 15 amino acids. The CDR3 protein is CASTLTIISTDTQYF. CDR3 DNA sequence: TGTGCCAGCACCCTAACCATTATTAGCACAGATACGCAGTATTTT.

The rearrangement links TRBV9 to TRBJ2-7, with TRBD2 matching 14 bases. V was pared by 2 bases and J by 6 bases, with 4 bases of the junction left unmatched. CDR1 is SGDLS, CDR2 YYNGEE, per germline. The CDR3 covers 15 residues. The CDR3 nucleotides read TGTGCCAGCAGCGTTGGGACTAGCGGGAGTTTCGAGCAGTACTTC. It encodes CASSVGTSGSFEQYF.

This clone occurred once. The V gene is TRBV6-6, the J gene TRBJ1-1; 9 bases are shared with TRBD1. Trimming took 8 bases from V and 2 from J; bases not matched to a gene: 6. The CDR3 runs to 14 residues. The V gene's germline CDR1 is MNHNY and CDR2 SVGAGI (reference sequence). The CDR3 sequence is CASLQGASNTEAFF. As DNA, the CDR3 is TGTGCCAGCTTACAGGGGGCCTCCAACACTGAAGCTTTCTTT.

CDR3 coding DNA: TGTGCCAGCATTTTAGGACAGGGCAACTATGGCTACACCTTC. This encodes CASILGQGNYGYTF. The chain carries TRBV2 and TRBJ1-2; TRBD1 aligns across 8 bases. The CDR3 has 14 amino acids. Germline-derived CDR1 and CDR2 are SNHLY and FYNNEI. V shed 7 bases, J shed 2 bases, and the junction held 6 bases outside the gene matches.

This rearrangement joins TRBV28 to TRBJ1-5, with TRBD1 as a possible D gene (6 bases). V gave up 6 bases and J gave up 6 bases, with 21 bases separating them. Germline CDR1 is MDHEN and CDR2 is SYDVKM. This CDR3 region has 16 residues. The CDR3 DNA is TGTGCCAGCAGCCCTAGACAGGATCTAATTGGTCAGCCCCAGCATTTT. Protein: CASSPRQDLIGQPQHF.

The V and J genes are TRBV6-5 and TRBJ1-1; no firm D call. The CDR3 spans 13 residues. The germline V and J ends were trimmed by 7 bases and 7 bases, with 16 bases remaining between them. The V gene's germline CDR1 is MNHEY and CDR2 SVGAGI. For the CDR3, the DNA is TGTGCCAGCACCCCACAGACATGGGATGAAGCTTTCTTT. The encoded protein is CASTPQTWDEAFF.

The chain employs TRBV7-9 and TRBJ2-1; D is ambiguous. Germline V gene lookup returns CDR1 SEHNR and CDR2 FQNEAQ (reference sequence). This CDR3 has 11 residues. V was clipped by 6 bases and J by 7 bases, with 7 bases between them. The CDR3 coding sequence is TGTGCCAGCAGTTCTCAGAATGAGCAGTTCTTC. Translated, it gives CASSSQNEQFF. The variable domain in full, completed from reference TRBV7-9 and TRBJ2-1, reads DTGVSQNPRHKITKRGQNVTFRCDPISEHNRLYWYRQTLGQGPEFLTYFQNEAQLEKSRLLSDRFSAERPKGSFSTLEIQRTEQGDSAMYLCASSSQNEQFFGPGTRLTVL.

The chain's CDR3 is CASSQDPGANYGYTF. CDR3 nucleotide sequence: TGCGCCAGCAGCCAAGATCCCGGGGCCAACTATGGCTACACCTTC. The rearrangement uses TRBV4-1 and TRBJ1-2; D perhaps matches TRBD1 (5 bases). The CDR3 contains 15 residues. V lost 0 bases to trimming and J lost 2 bases, with 10 bases between them. Germline assignment: CDR1 MGHRA and CDR2 YSYEKL.

The V gene is TRBV9, the J gene TRBJ2-3, with 12 positions matching TRBD2. Trimming at V came to 4 bases and at J to 6 bases, leaving 12 bases not matched to a gene. Germline V CDR1 and CDR2: SGDLS, YYNGEE. This CDR3 is 17 amino acids long. The CDR3: CASSFGLAGPPGDTQYF. The CDR3 DNA reads as TGTGCCAGCAGCTTCGGACTAGCGGGACCCCCGGGGGATACGCAGTATTTT.

The chain carries TRBV20-1 and TRBJ2-7, with D possibly called TRBD1 or TRBD2 (5 bases each). V lost 7 bases and J lost 3, with 10 bases in between. In germline, CDR1 is DFQATT, CDR2 SNEGSKA (reference sequence). The CDR3 is made up of 11 amino acids. The CDR3 DNA sequence: TGCAGTGGAGGGGATCGCTACGAGCAGTACTTC. Translated: CSGGDRYEQYF.

J is TRBJ1-1 and V is TRBV15; D gene unclear. Trimming took off 0 bases at V and 3 bases at J, with 5 bases between the two ends. The CDR3 has 13 residues. The germline CDR1 and CDR2 sequences are LNHNV and YYDKDF (reference sequence). In DNA form, the CDR3 reads TGTGCCACCAGCAGAGATCGCTACACTGAAGCTTTCTTT. Translating gives CATSRDRYTEAFF.

The chain joins TRBV6-1 to TRBJ2-7; D gene unclear. This CDR3 comprises 12 residues. Per germline, CDR1 MNHNS and CDR2 SASEGT. Trimming removed 6 bases at V and 4 bases at J, with 10 bases between. CDR3 bases: TGTGCCAGCAGATCATTAATGTACGAGCAGTACTTC. This gives the protein CASRSLMYEQYF.

V and J are TRBV12-5 and TRBJ1-2, with 7 bases identical to TRBD1. V trimming: 0 bases; J trimming: 7 bases; junction bases outside the gene matches: 11. CDR3 length: 16 residues. Germline V gene data show CDR1 as LGHNT and CDR2 as FRNRAP. The CDR3 region has the DNA TGTGCTAGTGGTTTGGTAATAGGACAGGATTTCGGTGGCTACACCTTC. Translating gives CASGLVIGQDFGGYTF.

The chain recombines TRBV29-1 with TRBJ2-5; 15 bases align to TRBD2. Per germline, CDR1 SQVTM and CDR2 ANQGSEA. Trimming at V came to 5 bases and at J to 6 bases, leaving 7 bases not matched to a gene. The CDR3 consists of 15 residues. DNA for the CDR3: TGCAGCGTTCAGGGACTAGCGGGAGGAGTACAGACCCAGTACTTC. Translating gives CSVQGLAGGVQTQYF.

The chain links TRBV5-8 to TRBJ2-2; D call uncertain. The V end was cut by 0 bases, the J end by 2 bases, with 11 bases between. Germline CDR1 SGHTS, CDR2 YDEGEE. The CDR3 consists of 16 residues. CDR3 protein: CASSLADILNTGELFF. CDR3 bases: TGTGCCAGCAGCTTGGCCGATATACTTAACACCGGGGAGCTGTTTTTT.

The V gene is TRBV14, the J gene TRBJ1-1; no clear D. V lost 4 bases, J lost 4 bases, and 10 bases lay in between. Germline-derived CDR1 and CDR2 are SGHDN and FVKESK. The CDR3 consists of 13 residues. The CDR3 sequence: CASSRTAPTEAFF. CDR3 nucleotides: TGTGCCAGCAGCCGGACGGCACCCACTGAAGCTTTCTTT.

The V and J genes are TRBV5-1 and TRBJ2-7; 9 bases fit TRBD2. The CDR3 sequence is 14 residues long. V was clipped by 5 bases and J by 2 bases; unmatched bases: 5. CDR1 and CDR2 from the germline V gene are SGHRS and YFSETQ. DNA of the CDR3: TGCGCCAGCAGGAAGCGGGAGGAAGCCTACGAGCAGTACTTC. Its protein is CASRKREEAYEQYF.

The genes are TRBV19 and TRBJ2-5, with 7 positions matching TRBD2. Germline V lookup: CDR1 LNHDA, CDR2 SQIVND (reference sequence). V shed 9 bases and J 5 bases; nucleotides not matched to a gene: 12. The CDR3 consists of 14 residues. The CDR3 reads CASRRGGVEETQYF. CDR3 in DNA: TGTGCCAGCCGCCGGGGAGGGGTGGAGGAGACCCAGTACTTC.

V is TRBV30 and J is TRBJ2-1, with D possibly TRBD2 on 6 matching bases. The germline CDR1 and CDR2 sequences are GTSNPN and SVGIG (reference sequence). The CDR3 is 16 amino acids. Trimming took off 8 bases at V and 0 bases at J, with 20 bases between the two ends. The CDR3 loop is CAGTPEAGGSYNEQFF. The CDR3 nucleotides are TGTGCCGGGACCCCTGAGGCCGGGGGCTCCTACAATGAGCAGTTCTTC.